These 17 T cell receptor beta chains share one sample of origin, sequenced in a study of cytomegalovirus exposure and HLA in healthy donors. The PCR contained 60 Vbeta and 13 Jbeta primers. Some clones are missing from TCRdb's copy, which holds only in-frame ones; the method was immunoSEQ multiplex PCR. The sample lists around 140,000 clones, roughly 9.7% occurring once. Sequencing was performed on PBMCs. The receptors were sampled from a man between 50 and 59 years old in good health and CMV-seronegative.

The V gene is TRBV6-5, the J gene TRBJ1-2; D unresolved. Between the trimmed V and J ends, which lost 6 bases and 0 bases, there was a span of 5 bases. Germline V gives CDR1 MNHEY, CDR2 SVGAGI. This CDR3 region has 12 residues. The CDR3, as DNA: TGTGCCAGCAGCCTAGCTAACTATGGCTACACCTTC. Translation: CASSLANYGYTF.

The rearrangement links TRBV28 to TRBJ2-7, with 7 bases fitting TRBD1. Unmatched junction bases numbered 7, after V lost 5 bases and J lost 3 bases. The CDR3 extends over 14 amino acids. Germline-derived CDR1 and CDR2 are MDHEN and SYDVKM. CDR3 loop: CASSPRGQYYEQYF. Written as DNA, the CDR3 is TGTGCCAGCAGTCCACGGGGACAGTACTACGAGCAGTACTTC. Combining the CDR3 with reference TRBV28 and TRBJ2-7 gives the whole variable domain DVKVTQSSRYLVKRTGEKVFLECVQDMDHENMFWYRQDPGLGLRLIYFSYDVKMKEKGDIPEGYSVSREKKERFSLILESASTNQTSMYLCASSPRGQYYEQYFGPGTRLTVT.

The chain links TRBV5-1 to TRBJ2-2; TRBD2 is a possible D gene (6 bases). CDR1 is SGHRS, CDR2 YFSETQ, per germline. Trimming removed 3 bases at V and 3 bases at J, with 6 bases between. CDR3 size: 13 residues. CDR3 nucleotides: TGCGCCAGCAGCTGGAGGGACACCGGGGAGCTGTTTTTT. Translated: CASSWRDTGELFF. Full variable domain (remainder filled in from reference TRBV5-1 and TRBJ2-2): KAGVTQTPRYLIKTRGQQVTLSCSPISGHRSVSWYQQTPGQGLQFLFEYFSETQRNKGNFPGRFSGRQFSNSRSEMNVSTLELGDSALYLCASSWRDTGELFFGEGSRLTVL.

This clone was recorded a few times. The chain carries TRBV10-1 and TRBJ2-1; 9 bases line up with TRBD2. The CDR3 has 14 residues. Germline V CDR1 and CDR2: WNHNN, SYGVQD (reference sequence). V was pared by 2 bases and J by 9 bases, with 5 bases of the junction left unmatched. DNA for the CDR3: TGCGCCAGCAGTGAGAGTCTAGCGGGAACTGAGCAGTTCTTC. This gives the protein CASSESLAGTEQFF.

This clone was observed a few times. The chain couples TRBV30 to TRBJ1-3, with 10 bases lining up with TRBD1. CDR3 length: 14 amino acids. Germline assignment: CDR1 GTSNPN and CDR2 SVGIG (reference sequence). J gave up 2 bases and V 7 bases, and 5 bases lay outside the gene matches. Here the CDR3 DNA reads TGTGCCTACTGGGACAGGGGCCCTGGAAACACCATATATTTT. It is translated as CAYWDRGPGNTIYF.

V gene TRBV5-4 combines with J gene TRBJ1-4; D is unclear. CDR3 length equals 15 residues. Trimming took off 4 bases at V and 0 bases at J, with 10 bases between the two ends. Per the germline V gene, CDR1 is SGHNT and CDR2 is YYREEE (reference sequence). CDR3 in amino acids: CASSRYSATNEKLFF. CDR3 in DNA: TGTGCCAGCAGCCGGTATAGTGCAACTAATGAAAAACTGTTTTTT. Full variable domain (rest looked up from reference TRBV5-4 and TRBJ1-4): ETGVTQSPTHLIKTRGQQVTLRCSSQSGHNTVSWYQQALGQGPQFIFQYYREEENGRGNFPPRFSGLQFPNYSSELNVNALELDDSALYLCASSRYSATNEKLFFGSGTQLSVL.

The V call is TRBV4-1, the J call TRBJ2-7; D perhaps matches TRBD2 (6 bases). Trimming removed 1 base from V and 7 bases from J, with 20 bases in between. From germline, CDR1 is MGHRA and CDR2 YSYEKL. This CDR3 is 16 amino acids long. CDR3 residues: CASSQVLTSGVGEQYF. CDR3 DNA sequence: TGCGCCAGCAGCCAAGTCTTGACTAGTGGGGTCGGGGAGCAGTACTTC.

This clone was recorded a few times. V and J are TRBV30 and TRBJ1-1; D remains unclear. The V end was cut by 0 bases, the J end by 0 bases, with 8 bases between. This CDR3 has 14 amino acids. Per the germline V gene, CDR1 is GTSNPN and CDR2 is SVGIG (reference sequence). The CDR3 is CAWSVSLMNTEAFF. CDR3 nucleotides: TGTGCCTGGAGTGTAAGCCTAATGAACACTGAAGCTTTCTTT.

This clone was observed a few times. The J gene is TRBJ1-1, the V gene TRBV27; D gene ambiguous. V lost 6 bases and J lost 2, with 13 bases in between. There are 14 residues in the CDR3. CDR1 MNHEY and CDR2 SMNVEV come from the germline V gene (reference sequence). CDR3 nucleotide sequence: TGTGCCAGCAGGACTGACGCCGAAAACACTGAAGCTTTCTTT. Translated: CASRTDAENTEAFF.

This clone appeared many times. The chain uses TRBV6-4 and TRBJ1-2; tentative D call: TRBD1 (6 bases). Germline lookup yields CDR1 MRHNA and CDR2 SNTAGT. The CDR3 consists of 15 residues. V lost 3 bases and J 4 bases, leaving 15 bases between the germline ends. The CDR3 reads CASSETTDRTYGYTF. The CDR3 DNA follows: TGTGCCAGCAGTGAAACCACCGACAGGACCTATGGCTACACCTTC.

The table lists this clone with a few counts. This chain links TRBV11-2 with TRBJ2-1, with a possible D match to TRBD1 (6 bases). CDR1 and CDR2 (germline): SGHAT, FQNNGV. V was clipped by 2 bases and J by 10 bases, with 15 bases between them. CDR3 length: 14 residues. The CDR3 region has the DNA TGTGCCAGCAGCTTAAGGGGGACGATAGAGGAGCAGTTCTTC. Protein sequence: CASSLRGTIEEQFF.

This clone came up a few times. This chain joins TRBV28 and TRBJ2-1, with 8 bases lining up with TRBD2. The length of the CDR3 is 13 residues. CDR1 is MDHEN, CDR2 SYDVKM, per germline. V gave up 7 bases and J gave up 6 bases; unmatched junction bases: 5. The chain's CDR3 is CASNGLAFNEQFF. DNA for the CDR3: TGTGCCAGCAATGGACTAGCCTTCAATGAGCAGTTCTTC. Filled out from reference TRBV28 and TRBJ2-1, the complete variable domain reads DVKVTQSSRYLVKRTGEKVFLECVQDMDHENMFWYRQDPGLGLRLIYFSYDVKMKEKGDIPEGYSVSREKKERFSLILESASTNQTSMYLCASNGLAFNEQFFGPGTRLTVL.

The V gene is TRBV2, the J gene TRBJ2-5; D not resolved. Trimming pared 4 bases from V and 3 bases from J, leaving 6 bases between. The CDR3 length is 12 residues. Per germline, CDR1 SNHLY and CDR2 FYNNEI. The CDR3 DNA reads TGTGCCAGCAGTGCTAGTAAAGAGACCCAGTACTTC. Protein: CASSASKETQYF.

V usage is TRBV5-1 and J usage is TRBJ2-7, with D possibly being TRBD1 (6 bases). The CDR3 length is 13 residues. Germline CDR1 and CDR2: SGHRS and YFSETQ. The ends were cut back, 1 base at V and 3 bases at J, with 8 bases in the middle. CDR3 loop: CASSLTGNYEQYF. CDR3 nucleotide sequence: TGCGCCAGCAGCTTGACAGGGAACTACGAGCAGTACTTC.

The sample holds a few counts of this clone. This sequence joins TRBV30 and TRBJ1-3, with a weak D call TRBD1 (6 bases). The germline V gene has CDR1 GTSNPN and CDR2 SVGIG (reference sequence). The CDR3 covers 13 residues. Trimming pared 4 bases from V and 3 bases from J, leaving 10 bases between. The chain's CDR3 is CAWTGRGGNTIYF. CDR3 DNA: TGTGCCTGGACCGGCAGGGGTGGAAACACCATATATTTT.

Of note for this clone: The sample carries other DNA sequences with the same CDR3. This CDR3 reads CASSLDRANTGELFF. In DNA, the CDR3 is TGTGCCAGCAGCTTGGACAGGGCAAACACCGGGGAGCTGTTTTTT. The rearrangement uses TRBV2 and TRBJ2-2; the match to TRBD1 covers 8 bases. The CDR3 consists of 15 residues. V lost 6 bases, J lost 2 bases, and 5 bases stayed unmatched. Germline-derived CDR1 and CDR2 are SNHLY and FYNNEI.

A few counts support this clone. One end of the junction varies from germline; a read error may be responsible. CDR3 in amino acids: CASSKGQGGLSGKDTQYF. CDR3 DNA sequence: TGTGCTAGCAGCAAGGGACAGGGGGGACTCTCAGGGAAAGATACGCAGTATTTT. This rearrangement joins TRBV7-7 to TRBJ2-3, with 11 bases lining up with TRBD1. Germline V gives CDR1 SSHAT, CDR2 FNYEAQ (reference sequence). CDR3 length: 18 amino acids.